The TCR beta chain under discussion was sequenced for a study of blood T cells in healthy people across ages. It was with a sample-barcoded 5' primer and a J-beta primer mix that a second PCR of roughly 6 to 12 cycles was run. A tag from a template-switch adaptor with 12 random nucleotides marked each cDNA molecule. TCRdb analysed the 5' RACE reads with MiXCR anew, one entry per CDR3 protein. Of roughly 900,000 distinct CDR3 sequences listed, about 28% are singletons. This clonotype was found many times. Trimming shortened V by 5 bases and J by 2 bases, and 25 bases separated the two germline ends. Germline V CDR1 and CDR2: DFQATT, SNEGSKA (reference sequence). The CDR3 loop spans 17 amino acids. About 10 milliliters of peripheral blood were drawn from each donor into EDTA-treated tubes.

V usage is TRBV20-1 and J usage is TRBJ2-7, with a possible D match to TRBD1 (10 bases). The sequence was collected from a woman older than 75 in good health. The sequenced material came from blood. The CDR3 DNA sequence: TGCAGTGCTGGGGGACAGGGGACGCGGGGGGGTACCTACGAGCAGTACTTC. It is translated as CSAGGQGTRGGTYEQYF.